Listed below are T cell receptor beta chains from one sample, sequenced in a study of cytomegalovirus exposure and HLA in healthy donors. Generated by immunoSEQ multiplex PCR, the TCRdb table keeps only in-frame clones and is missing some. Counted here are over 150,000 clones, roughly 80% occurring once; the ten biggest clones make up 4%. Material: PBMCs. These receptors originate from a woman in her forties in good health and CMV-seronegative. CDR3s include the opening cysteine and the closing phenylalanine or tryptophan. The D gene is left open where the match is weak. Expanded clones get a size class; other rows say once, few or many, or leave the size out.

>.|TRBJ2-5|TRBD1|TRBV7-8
CASSLGPGDRGKRETQYF
TGTGCCAGCAGCTTGGGCCCCGGGGACAGGGGGAAGCGGGAGACCCAGTACTTC
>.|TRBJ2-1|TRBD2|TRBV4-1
CASSQGRGVHNEQFF
TGCGCCAGCAGCCAAGGGCGGGGGGTTCACAATGAGCAGTTCTTC
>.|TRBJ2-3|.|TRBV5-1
CASSLRGASDTQYF
TGCGCCAGCAGCTTGCGGGGGGCGTCTGATACGCAGTATTTT
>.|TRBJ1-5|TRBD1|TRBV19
CATKSVSTGPSNQPQHF
TGTGCCACGAAGAGCGTATCGACAGGGCCTAGCAATCAGCCCCAGCATTTT
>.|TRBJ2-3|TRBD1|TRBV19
CASSRGTGSVDTQYF
TGTGCCAGTAGTAGAGGGACAGGGAGTGTGGATACGCAGTATTTT
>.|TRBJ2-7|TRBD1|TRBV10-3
CAISEGNTGDDEQYF
TGTGCCATCAGTGAGGGCAACACAGGGGACGACGAGCAGTACTTC
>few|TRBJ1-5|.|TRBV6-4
CASSETADQPQHF
TGTGCCAGCAGTGAGACAGCCGATCAGCCCCAGCATTTT
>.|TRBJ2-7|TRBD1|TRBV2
CASSVGTGEQYF
TGTGCCAGCAGTGTAGGGACAGGGGAGCAGTACTTC
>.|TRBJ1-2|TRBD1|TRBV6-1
CASRMTGALYGYTF
TGTGCCAGCAGAATGACAGGGGCTCTCTATGGCTACACCTTC
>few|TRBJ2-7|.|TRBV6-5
CASSYKGSQYEQYF
TGTGCCAGCAGTTACAAGGGGTCCCAATACGAGCAGTACTTC
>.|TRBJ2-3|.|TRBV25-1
CASSSSSDQADTQYF
TGTGCCAGCAGTTCCTCTAGCGACCAGGCGGATACGCAGTATTTT
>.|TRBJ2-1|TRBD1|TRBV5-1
CASSVGQGGNEQFF
TGCGCCAGCAGCGTGGGACAGGGGGGCAATGAGCAGTTCTTC
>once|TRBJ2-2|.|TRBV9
CASSVKSRGSANTGELFF
TGTGCCAGCAGCGTAAAATCTCGGGGTTCTGCGAACACCGGGGAGCTGTTTTTT
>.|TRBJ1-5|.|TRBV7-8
CASSLADNQPQHF
TGTGCCAGCAGCTTGGCCGATAATCAGCCCCAGCATTTT
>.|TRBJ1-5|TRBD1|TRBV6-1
CASRIGTGGNQPQHF
TGTGCCAGCAGGATTGGGACAGGGGGCAATCAGCCCCAGCATTTT
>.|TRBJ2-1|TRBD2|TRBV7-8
CASSLLGGRASNEQFF
TGTGCCAGCAGCTTATTAGGCGGGAGGGCCTCCAATGAGCAGTTCTTC
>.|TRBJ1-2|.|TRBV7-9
CASTYTELNYGYTF
TGTGCCAGCACCTATACCGAGCTTAACTATGGCTACACCTTC
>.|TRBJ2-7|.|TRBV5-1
CASSLFREQYF
TGCGCCAGCAGCTTGTTCAGGGAGCAGTACTTC
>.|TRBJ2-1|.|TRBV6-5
CASSATRTYNEQFF
TGTGCCAGCAGTGCGACTAGGACTTACAATGAGCAGTTCTTC
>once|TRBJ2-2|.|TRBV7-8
CASSLERLDGELFF
TGTGCCAGCAGCTTAGAACGACTAGACGGGGAGCTGTTTTTT
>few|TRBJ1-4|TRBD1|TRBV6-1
CASSDTMDRGEKLFF
TGTGCCAGCAGTGATACAATGGACAGGGGAGAAAAACTGTTTTTT
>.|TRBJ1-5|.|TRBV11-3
CASSSNRELGQPQHF
TGTGCCAGCAGCTCCAACAGGGAATTGGGTCAGCCCCAGCATTTT
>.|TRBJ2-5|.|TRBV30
CALSQGFQETQYF
TGTGCCTTGAGCCAGGGATTCCAAGAGACCCAGTACTTC
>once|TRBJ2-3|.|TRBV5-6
CASSLFGKSTDTQYF
TGTGCCAGCAGCTTGTTCGGGAAGAGCACAGATACGCAGTATTTT
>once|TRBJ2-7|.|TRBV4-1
CASSQPGGLYEQYF
TGCGCCAGCAGCCAGCCTGGGGGGTTATACGAGCAGTACTTC
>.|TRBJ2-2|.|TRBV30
CAWTASTGELFF
TGTGCCTGGACCGCGAGCACCGGGGAGCTGTTTTTT
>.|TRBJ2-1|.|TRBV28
CASSLGAYNEQFF
TGTGCCAGCAGTTTGGGAGCCTACAATGAGCAGTTCTTC
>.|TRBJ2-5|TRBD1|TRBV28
CASSLGQAGQETQYF
TGTGCCAGCAGTCTTGGACAGGCCGGCCAAGAGACCCAGTACTTC
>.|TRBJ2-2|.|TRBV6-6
CASSYSSGNTGELFF
TGTGCCAGCAGTTACTCGAGCGGGAACACCGGGGAGCTGTTTTTT
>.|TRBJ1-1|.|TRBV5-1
CASSLDRGGNSEAFF
TGCGCCAGCAGCCTGGATCGGGGAGGAAACTCTGAAGCTTTCTTT
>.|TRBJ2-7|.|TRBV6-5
CASREDSYEQYF
TGTGCCAGCAGGGAAGACAGCTACGAGCAGTACTTC
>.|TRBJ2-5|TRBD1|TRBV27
CASSLFPPGGAETQYF
TGTGCCAGCAGTTTATTCCCACCAGGGGGCGCGGAGACCCAGTACTTC
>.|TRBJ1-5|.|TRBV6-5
CASSYGSGSNQPQHF
TGTGCCAGCAGCTACGGGTCAGGTAGCAATCAGCCCCAGCATTTT
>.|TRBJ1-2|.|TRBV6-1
CASSEVTGGRYGYTF
TGTGCCAGCAGTGAGGTAACGGGGGGCCGCTATGGCTACACCTTC
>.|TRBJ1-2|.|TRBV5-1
CARNYFYTF
TGCGCCAGGAATTACTTCTACACCTTC
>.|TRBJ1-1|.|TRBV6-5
CASSYSAGNTEAFF
TGTGCCAGCAGTTACTCCGCCGGGAACACTGAAGCTTTCTTT
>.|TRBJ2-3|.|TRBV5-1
CASEAASTDTQYF
TGCGCCAGCGAAGCGGCTAGCACAGATACGCAGTATTTT
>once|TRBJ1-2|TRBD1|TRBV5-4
CASSLSPGGHGYTF
TGTGCCAGCAGCTTGAGTCCAGGGGGCCATGGCTACACCTTC
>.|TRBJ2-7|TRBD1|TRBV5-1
CASSLGTGAEEEQYF
TGCGCCAGCAGCTTAGGGACAGGGGCTGAGGAAGAGCAGTACTTC
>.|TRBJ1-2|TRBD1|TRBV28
CASTPISGQGGGYTF
TGTGCCAGCACCCCCATATCGGGACAGGGCGGTGGCTACACCTTC
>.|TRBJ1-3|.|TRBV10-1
CARRQSHSGNTIYF
TGCGCCAGGCGACAGTCTCACTCTGGAAACACCATATATTTT
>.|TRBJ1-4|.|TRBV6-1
CARGGRTNEKLFF
TGTGCCAGGGGGGGGCGAACTAATGAAAAACTGTTTTTT
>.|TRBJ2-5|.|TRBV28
CASSSREQETQYF
TGTGCCAGCAGTTCGAGGGAACAAGAGACCCAGTACTTC
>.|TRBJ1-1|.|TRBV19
CASSPRPNTEAFF
TGTGCCAGTAGTCCCAGGCCGAACACTGAAGCTTTCTTT
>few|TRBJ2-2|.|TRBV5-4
CATNPWNTGELFF
TGTGCCACCAATCCATGGAACACCGGGGAGCTGTTTTTT
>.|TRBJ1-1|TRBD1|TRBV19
CASSRSRGQGENTEAFF
TGTGCCAGTAGTAGGTCTCGAGGACAGGGGGAAAACACTGAAGCTTTCTTT
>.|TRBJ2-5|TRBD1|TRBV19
CASSMGQAVQTQYF
TGTGCCAGTAGTATGGGACAGGCCGTCCAGACCCAGTACTTC
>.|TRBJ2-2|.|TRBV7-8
CASSSTSSVRGELFF
TGTGCCAGCAGCTCCACTAGCAGCGTCAGGGGGGAGCTGTTTTTT
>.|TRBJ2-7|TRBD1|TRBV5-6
CASSSGDRGYEQYF
TGTGCCAGCAGTTCGGGCGACAGGGGCTACGAGCAGTACTTC
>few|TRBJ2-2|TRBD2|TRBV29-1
CSCTSGGAGELFF
TGCAGCTGTACTAGCGGGGGGGCCGGGGAGCTGTTTTTT
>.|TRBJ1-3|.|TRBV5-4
CASSYRGAGNTIYF
TGTGCCAGCTCGTATAGGGGTGCTGGAAACACCATATATTTT
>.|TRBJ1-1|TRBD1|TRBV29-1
CSVEDRPGTGPWEAFF
TGCAGCGTTGAAGACAGACCCGGGACAGGGCCCTGGGAAGCTTTCTTT
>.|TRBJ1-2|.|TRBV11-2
CASSPVADNYGYTF
TGTGCCAGCAGCCCGGTCGCGGATAACTATGGCTACACCTTC